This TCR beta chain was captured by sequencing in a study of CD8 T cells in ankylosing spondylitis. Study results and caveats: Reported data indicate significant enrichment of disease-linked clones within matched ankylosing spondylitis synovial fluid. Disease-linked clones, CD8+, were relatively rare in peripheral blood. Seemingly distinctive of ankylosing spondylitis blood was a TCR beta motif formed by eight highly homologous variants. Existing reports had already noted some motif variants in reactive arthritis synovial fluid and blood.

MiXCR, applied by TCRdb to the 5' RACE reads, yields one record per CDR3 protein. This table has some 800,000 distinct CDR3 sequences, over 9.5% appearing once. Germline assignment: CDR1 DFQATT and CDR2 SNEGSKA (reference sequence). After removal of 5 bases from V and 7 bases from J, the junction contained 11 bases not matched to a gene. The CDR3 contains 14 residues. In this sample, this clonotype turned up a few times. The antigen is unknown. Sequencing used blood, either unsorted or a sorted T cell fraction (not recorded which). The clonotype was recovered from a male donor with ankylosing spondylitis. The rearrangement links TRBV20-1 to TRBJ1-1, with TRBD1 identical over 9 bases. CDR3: CSASTGGTPYEAFF. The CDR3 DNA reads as TGCAGTGCTTCTACAGGGGGCACTCCCTATGAAGCTTTCTTT.